What follows are 16 T cell receptor beta chains derived from one specimen sequenced in a study of CD8 T cells in Susac syndrome. The authors reverse transcribed roughly 0.5 to 1 ug RNA with random hexamers. TCRdb itself ran the immunoSEQ multiplex PCR reads through MiXCR, one entry per CDR3 protein. The sample has some 120,000 distinct CDR3 sequences, around 91% seen once. The material sequenced was CD8+ T cells from PBMCs. Receptors were obtained from a human donor with multiple sclerosis.

The V gene is TRBV7-6, the J gene TRBJ2-1; D remains unclear. Trimming left V 1 base short and J 9 bases short, with 13 bases between. This CDR3 is built from 14 residues. Germline loops: CDR1 SGHVS, CDR2 FNYEAQ. The CDR3 loop is CASSLEGWLSEQFF. CDR3 coding DNA: TGTGCCAGCAGCTTAGAGGGTTGGCTGAGTGAGCAGTTCTTC. The full variable domain, completed using reference TRBV7-6 and TRBJ2-1, is GAGVSQSPRYKVTKRGQDVALRCDPISGHVSLYWYRQALGQGPEFLTYFNYEAQQDKSGLPNDRFSAERPEGSISTLTIQRTEQRDSAMYRCASSLEGWLSEQFFGPGTRLTVL.

The chain uses TRBV29-1 and TRBJ2-2; D gene unclear. The V gene lost 6 bases and the J gene lost 3 bases, with 8 bases spanning the gap. The CDR3 is 12 residues long. The germline V gene has CDR1 SQVTM and CDR2 ANQGSEA. The CDR3 nucleotides read TGCAGCGTCCTGGACCACACCGGGGAGCTGTTTTTT. Its protein product is CSVLDHTGELFF.

V gene TRBV7-6 combines with J gene TRBJ1-1, with 12 bases matching TRBD1. This CDR3 contains 16 residues. V gave up 5 bases and J gave up 5 bases; unmatched junction bases: 9. CDR1 and CDR2 (germline): SGHVS, FNYEAQ. CDR3 in amino acids: CASSTDRDRGPTEAFF. The CDR3 nucleotides are TGTGCCAGCAGCACGGACCGGGACAGGGGGCCGACTGAAGCTTTCTTT.

The rearrangement uses TRBV19 and TRBJ2-5; 7 nucleotides align to TRBD2. From germline, CDR1 is LNHDA and CDR2 SQIVND (reference sequence). V shed 3 bases and J 5 bases; nucleotides not matched to a gene: 9. The CDR3 spans 15 residues. CDR3 sequence: CASSMEPGSGETQYF. The CDR3 DNA reads TGTGCCAGTAGTATGGAACCGGGTAGCGGGGAGACCCAGTACTTC.

This chain joins TRBV5-4 and TRBJ2-1; D unclear. In germline, CDR1 is SGHNT, CDR2 YYREEE (reference sequence). The CDR3 runs 15 residues. Trimming took 3 bases from V and 4 from J, leaving 14 bases between them. The CDR3 loop is CASSSGRSTYNEQFF. CDR3 in DNA: TGTGCCAGCAGCTCGGGTCGGTCTACTTACAATGAGCAGTTCTTC.

The rearrangement links TRBV30 to TRBJ2-7; 7 bases align to TRBD2. V trimming: 2 bases; J trimming: 6 bases; junction bases outside the gene matches: 13. Germline V gene sequence: CDR1 GTSNPN, CDR2 SVGIG (reference sequence). This CDR3 is built from 15 residues. The CDR3 sequence is CAWSQNGGEASEQYF. CDR3 bases: TGTGCCTGGAGTCAAAATGGGGGGGAAGCTAGCGAGCAGTACTTC.

This clonotype was seen just once. The J gene is TRBJ2-5, the V gene TRBV6-1, with 14 bases aligning to TRBD2. V trimming: 5 bases; J trimming: 2 bases; junction bases outside the gene matches: 4. CDR3 length equals 16 residues. The germline V gene has CDR1 MNHNS and CDR2 SASEGT. DNA for the CDR3: TGTGCCAGCAGTCCGGGACTAGCGGGAGAACAAGAGACCCAGTACTTC. Amino acids: CASSPGLAGEQETQYF.

The genes are TRBV7-9 and TRBJ2-7; no clear D gene. Germline CDR1 and CDR2: SEHNR and FQNEAQ (reference sequence). V lost 0 bases and J lost 2, with 8 bases in between. CDR3 length: 14 amino acids. CDR3 residues: CASSLAIQAYEQYF. The CDR3 DNA is TGTGCCAGCAGCTTAGCCATCCAAGCCTACGAGCAGTACTTC.

The J gene is TRBJ2-7, the V gene TRBV6-1; possibly TRBD1 for D (6 bases). The CDR3 has 14 residues. Trimming removed 3 bases from V and 0 bases from J, with 9 bases in between. CDR1 and CDR2 from the germline V gene are MNHNS and SASEGT. CDR3 region: CASSDRTVSYEQYF. DNA of the CDR3: TGTGCCAGCAGTGATCGGACAGTCTCCTACGAGCAGTACTTC.

The chain links TRBV20-1 to TRBJ1-2; TRBD1 is a possible D gene (5 bases). Trimming removed 0 bases from V and 7 bases from J, with 15 bases in between. Germline CDR1 reads DFQATT; CDR2 reads SNEGSKA (reference sequence). The length of the CDR3 is 14 residues. The CDR3 DNA follows: TGCAGTGCTAGAGATCTGCGGCAGGGTCTTGGCTACACCTTC. Amino acid sequence: CSARDLRQGLGYTF.

The gene calls are TRBV5-4 and TRBJ2-7, with a weak D call TRBD2 (6 bases). V lost 3 bases to trimming and J lost 1 base, with 11 bases between them. The CDR3 is 14 amino acids. The V gene's germline CDR1 is SGHNT and CDR2 YYREEE (reference sequence). CDR3 amino acids: CASSSDYYSYEQYF. Here the CDR3 DNA reads TGTGCCAGCAGCTCGGACTACTATTCCTACGAGCAGTACTTC.

The chain has TRBV9 and TRBJ2-1; D may correspond to TRBD1 or TRBD2 (5 bases each). V was cut by 4 bases and J by 10 bases, with 15 bases left in between. The CDR3 extends over 13 amino acids. Germline V gene lookup returns CDR1 SGDLS and CDR2 YYNGEE. CDR3 residues: CASSPWDDEEQFF. DNA for the CDR3: TGTGCCAGCAGCCCCTGGGACGACGAAGAGCAGTTCTTC.

V and J are TRBV10-3 and TRBJ2-1; D ambiguous. The V and J ends lost 6 bases and 7 bases respectively, with 16 bases between them. Germline V gene sequence: CDR1 ENHRY, CDR2 SYGVKD. The CDR3 contains 14 residues. The DNA of the CDR3 is TGTGCCATCAGAGGCCAGAATCGTGAAAATGAGCAGTTCTTC. Its protein is CAIRGQNRENEQFF.

V usage is TRBV27 and J usage is TRBJ2-5; D not resolved. There are 13 residues in the CDR3. V lost 1 base, J lost 0 bases, and 3 bases lay in between. Germline V lookup: CDR1 MNHEY, CDR2 SMNVEV (reference sequence). CDR3 in amino acids: CASSLLHQETQYF. The DNA for the CDR3 is TGTGCCAGCAGTTTATTACACCAAGAGACCCAGTACTTC.

The rearrangement links TRBV7-9 to TRBJ1-2; weak D call: TRBD1 (5 bases). V lost 1 base to trimming and J lost 4 bases, with 10 bases between them. The CDR3 runs 14 residues. In germline, CDR1 is SEHNR, CDR2 FQNEAQ (reference sequence). CDR3 in DNA: TGTGCCAGCAGCTTAGTCGAGACAGTCTATGGCTACACCTTC. It encodes CASSLVETVYGYTF.

The rearrangement links TRBV9 to TRBJ2-7; D is ambiguous. Germline values: CDR1 SGDLS, CDR2 YYNGEE. V was clipped by 4 bases and J by 3 bases, with 14 bases between them. This CDR3 has 14 residues. CDR3 sequence reads: CASSPDVQLYEQYF. The DNA of the CDR3 is TGTGCCAGCAGCCCAGACGTCCAGCTCTACGAGCAGTACTTC.